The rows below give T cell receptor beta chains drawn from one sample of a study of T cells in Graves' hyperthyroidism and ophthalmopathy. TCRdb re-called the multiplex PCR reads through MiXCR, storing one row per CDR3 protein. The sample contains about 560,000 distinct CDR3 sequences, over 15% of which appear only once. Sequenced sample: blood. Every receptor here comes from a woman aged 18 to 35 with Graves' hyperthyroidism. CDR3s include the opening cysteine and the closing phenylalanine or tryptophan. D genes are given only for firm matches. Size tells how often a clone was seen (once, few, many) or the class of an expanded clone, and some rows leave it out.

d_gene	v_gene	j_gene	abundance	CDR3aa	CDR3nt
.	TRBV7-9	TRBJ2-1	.	CASSPRFQGDEQFF	TGTGCCAGCAGCCCTCGTTTCCAGGGCGATGAGCAGTTCTTC
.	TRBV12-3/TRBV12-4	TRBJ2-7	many	CASRKGGQGYEQYF	TGTGCCAGCAGAAAGGGGGGGCAGGGCTACGAGCAGTACTTC
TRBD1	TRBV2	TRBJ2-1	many	CASLTDRGGGEQFF	TGTGCCAGCCTTACGGACAGGGGCGGGGGTGAGCAGTTCTTC
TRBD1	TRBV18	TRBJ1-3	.	CASSPRDSPKGNTIYF	TGTGCCAGCTCACCCCGGGACAGCCCCAAAGGAAACACCATATATTTT
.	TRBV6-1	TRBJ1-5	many	CASSEATAGPQHF	TGTGCCAGCAGTGAAGCGACCGCGGGGCCCCAGCATTTT
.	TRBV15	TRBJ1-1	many	CATSLPAREPRRTEAFF	TGTGCCACCAGCCTCCCCGCCAGGGAGCCACGGCGGACTGAAGCTTTCTTT
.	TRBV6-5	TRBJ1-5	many	CASSYSDSSNQPQHF	TGTGCCAGCAGTTACTCGGACAGTAGCAATCAGCCCCAGCATTTT
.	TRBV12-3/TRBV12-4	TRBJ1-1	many	CASSRGQSWAEAFF	TGTGCCAGCAGCCGCGGACAGTCTTGGGCTGAAGCTTTCTTT
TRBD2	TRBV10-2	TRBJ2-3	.	CASSESTSGGADTQYF	TGCGCCAGCAGTGAGTCGACTAGCGGGGGGGCAGATACGCAGTATTTT
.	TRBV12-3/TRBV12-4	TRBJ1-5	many	CASGGEYSNQPQHF	TGTGCCAGCGGGGGAGAGTATAGCAATCAGCCCCAGCATTTT
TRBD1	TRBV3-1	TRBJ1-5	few	CASSPQPPGQRQPQHF	TGTGCCAGCAGCCCTCAACCTCCGGGACAGCGTCAGCCCCAGCATTTT
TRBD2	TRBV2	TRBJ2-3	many	CASRKAGVTDTQYF	TGTGCCAGCAGAAAAGCGGGAGTCACAGATACGCAGTATTTT
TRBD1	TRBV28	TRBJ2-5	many	CASSLWGTGLSQETQYF	TGTGCCAGCAGTTTATGGGGGACAGGGCTTAGCCAAGAGACCCAGTACTTC
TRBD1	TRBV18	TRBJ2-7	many	CASSPGTGNYEQYF	TGTGCCAGCTCACCCGGGACAGGGAACTACGAGCAGTACTTC
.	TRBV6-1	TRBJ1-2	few	CASSEPVGFYGYTF	TGTGCCAGCAGTGAACCGGTCGGGTTCTATGGCTACACCTTC
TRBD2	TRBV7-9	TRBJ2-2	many	CASSRTSGGNTGELFF	TGTGCCAGCAGTCGGACTAGCGGGGGGAACACCGGGGAGCTGTTTTTT
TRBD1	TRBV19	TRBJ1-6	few	CASSIITGESPLHF	TGTGCCAGTAGTATTATCACAGGGGAATCACCCCTCCACTTT
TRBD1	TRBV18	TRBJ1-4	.	CASSVQRRDRDNEKLFF	TGTGCCAGCTCTGTACAGCGGCGGGACAGGGATAATGAAAAACTGTTTTTT
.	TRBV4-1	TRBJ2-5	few	CASSQDLVVWETQYF	TGCGCCAGCAGCCAAGATCTTGTAGTTTGGGAGACCCAGTACTTC
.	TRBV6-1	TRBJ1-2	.	CASSNRDNYGYTF	TGTGCCAGCAGCAACAGGGATAACTATGGCTACACCTTC
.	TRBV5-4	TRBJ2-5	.	CASSHRDYQETQYF	TGTGCCAGCAGCCACCGGGACTACCAAGAGACCCAGTACTTC
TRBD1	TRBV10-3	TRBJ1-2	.	CAIRRETGEFNYGYTF	TGTGCCATCAGGCGGGAGACAGGGGAATTTAACTATGGCTACACCTTC
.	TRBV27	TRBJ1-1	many	CASSLSYRELEAFF	TGTGCCAGCAGTTTATCGTATCGTGAACTTGAAGCTTTCTTT
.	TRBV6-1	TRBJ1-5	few	CASSRGTADQPQHF	TGTGCCAGCAGCCGCGGGACGGCCGATCAGCCCCAGCATTTT
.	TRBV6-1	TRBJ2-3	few	CASRNGGTDTQYF	TGTGCCAGCCGCAATGGGGGCACAGATACGCAGTATTTT
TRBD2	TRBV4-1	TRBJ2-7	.	CASSQVGAGSYEQYF	TGCGCCAGCAGCCAAGTAGGAGCGGGATCCTACGAGCAGTACTTC
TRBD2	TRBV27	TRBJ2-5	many	CASSLRVGGKETQYF	TGTGCCAGCAGTTTAAGGGTGGGAGGGAAAGAGACCCAGTACTTC
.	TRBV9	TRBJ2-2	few	CASRVDRNTGELFF	TGTGCCAGCAGAGTCGACCGAAACACCGGGGAGCTGTTTTTT
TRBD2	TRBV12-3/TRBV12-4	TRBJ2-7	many	CASRYSGRAVYEQYF	TGTGCCAGCAGGTATAGCGGGAGGGCGGTCTACGAGCAGTACTTC
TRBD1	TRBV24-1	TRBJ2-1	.	CATSDLNRGRAPSYNEQFF	TGTGCCACCAGTGATTTAAACAGGGGCAGGGCGCCCTCCTACAATGAGCAGTTCTTC
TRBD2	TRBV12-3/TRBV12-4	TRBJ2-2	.	CASNLLAGTGELFF	TGTGCCAGCAATTTGCTAGCGGGGACCGGGGAGCTGTTTTTT
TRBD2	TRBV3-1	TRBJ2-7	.	CASSLTGTSGSYEQYF	TGTGCCAGCAGCCTTACCGGGACTAGCGGTTCCTACGAGCAGTACTTC
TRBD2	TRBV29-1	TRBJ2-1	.	CSVGGGGHEQFF	TGCAGCGTCGGGGGGGGGGGACATGAGCAGTTCTTC
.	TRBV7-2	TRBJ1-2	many	CASSSDAGFGYTF	TGTGCCAGCAGCTCAGATGCAGGGTTCGGCTACACCTTC
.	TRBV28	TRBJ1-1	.	CASSTRRTRSLTEAFF	TGTGCCAGCAGTACCCGGCGGACTCGGTCATTGACTGAAGCTTTCTTT
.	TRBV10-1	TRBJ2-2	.	CASSAAGFRGNTGELFF	TGCGCCAGCAGCGCGGCAGGGTTTCGCGGTAACACCGGGGAGCTGTTTTTT
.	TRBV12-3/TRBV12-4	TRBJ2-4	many	CASGTGRPFEDIQYF	TGTGCCAGCGGAACAGGGAGGCCCTTCGAGGACATTCAGTACTTC
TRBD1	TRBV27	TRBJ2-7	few	CASNLLPGQGIDYEQYF	TGTGCCAGCAACCTTCTTCCGGGACAGGGAATCGACTACGAGCAGTACTTC
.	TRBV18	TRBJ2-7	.	CASSSMGGLVSYEQYF	TGTGCCAGCTCATCAATGGGGGGTTTGGTCTCCTACGAGCAGTACTTC
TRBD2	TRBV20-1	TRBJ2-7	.	CSAATSGVYEQYF	TGCAGTGCGGCGACTAGCGGGGTCTACGAGCAGTACTTC
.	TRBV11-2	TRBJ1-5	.	CASSSTDNQPQHF	TGTGCCAGCAGCTCGACAGACAATCAGCCCCAGCATTTT